These 10 T cell receptor beta chains were sequenced from one sample in a study of identical twins. One entry per CDR3 protein, called by TCRdb with MiXCR from the 5' RACE reads. The sample lists some 500,000 distinct CDR3 sequences; over 12% were seen once. Separately, the same data were catalogued under a study of yellow fever vaccine responses in identical twins.

Sequenced material: CD4+ T cells sorted from blood. The receptors here all came from a woman younger than 30 in good health.

In this sample, this clonotype turned up once. This may come from a read error, since a much larger clone is one base off. This chain uses TRBV3-1 with TRBJ2-3; D could derive from TRBD1 or TRBD2 (6 bases each). Germline lookup yields CDR1 LGHDT and CDR2 YNNKEL (reference sequence). The CDR3 covers 14 residues. Trimming took off 3 bases at V and 6 bases at J, with 13 bases between the two ends. In DNA form, the CDR3 reads TGTGCCAGCAGCCACGGGGGCTTGGAGGATACGCAGTATTTT. It translates to CASSHGGLEDTQYF.

This sequence joins TRBV13 and TRBJ2-4, with TRBD1 as a possible D gene (5 bases). Trimming pared 11 bases from V and 0 bases from J, leaving 26 bases between. The CDR3 length is 18 residues. The germline V gene encodes CDR1 PRHDT and CDR2 FYEKMQ (reference sequence). The CDR3 DNA is TGTGCCCTCTGTTTTAGCCGCGGACACAAACTAGCCAAAAACATTCAGTACTTC. This encodes CALCFSRGHKLAKNIQYF.

This clonotype appeared many times. The gene calls are TRBV12-3 or TRBV12-4 and TRBJ1-2; D gene ambiguous. This CDR3 has 13 amino acids. Between the trimmed V and J ends, which lost 6 bases and 4 bases, there was a span of 12 bases. The CDR3 loop reads CASSYPSSYGYTF. CDR3 nucleotide sequence: TGTGCCAGCAGCTACCCTTCCAGCTATGGCTACACCTTC.

The V and J genes are TRBV18 and TRBJ1-1; perhaps TRBD1 as D (5 bases). Germline assignment: CDR1 KGHSH and CDR2 LQKENI. The CDR3 has 14 residues. Trimming shortened V by 7 bases and J by 0 bases, and 12 bases separated the two germline ends. CDR3 amino acids: CASFAGAMNTEAFF. The CDR3 DNA reads TGTGCCAGCTTCGCCGGGGCTATGAACACTGAAGCTTTCTTT.

The sample holds a few counts of this clonotype. V is TRBV15 and J is TRBJ2-7; 9 bases match TRBD1. This CDR3 contains 15 residues. V lost 5 bases, J lost 1 base, and 6 bases stayed unmatched. CDR1 and CDR2 from the germline V gene are LNHNV and YYDKDF (reference sequence). In nucleotides, the CDR3 is TGTGCCACCAGCCGAATGGGACAGGGTTCCTACGAGCAGTACTTC. The encoded protein is CATSRMGQGSYEQYF.

J is TRBJ2-4 and V is TRBV18, with 9 bases fitting TRBD1. Germline V gives CDR1 KGHSH, CDR2 LQKENI. V trimming: 1 base; J trimming: 3 bases; junction bases outside the gene matches: 4. CDR3 length: 16 residues. CDR3 residues: CASSPRGQGDKNIQYF. The CDR3 DNA sequence: TGTGCCAGCTCACCACGGGGACAGGGTGACAAAAACATTCAGTACTTC.

This clonotype was seen more than once but under ten times. V usage is TRBV12-3 or TRBV12-4 and J usage is TRBJ2-2; the D gene is possibly TRBD1 (6 bases). The V gene lost 6 bases and the J gene lost 7 bases, with 9 bases spanning the gap. The CDR3 length is 12 residues. This CDR3 reads CASRAGVGELFF. DNA for the CDR3: TGTGCCAGCAGAGCAGGGGTCGGGGAGCTGTTTTTT.

The table lists this clonotype with a few counts. CDR3 amino acids: CASSGDGGGEKLFF. In DNA, the CDR3 is TGTGCCAGCAGCGGGGACGGAGGAGGCGAAAAACTGTTTTTT. The chain uses TRBV3-1 and TRBJ1-4; TRBD1 is a possible D gene (5 bases). The V and J ends lost 5 bases and 8 bases respectively, with 15 bases between them. This CDR3 is built from 14 residues. CDR1 and CDR2 (germline): LGHDT, YNNKEL (reference sequence).

J is TRBJ2-7 and V is TRBV20-1; D is undetermined. Germline V gene sequence: CDR1 DFQATT, CDR2 SNEGSKA (reference sequence). The CDR3 runs to 11 residues. Trimming removed 1 base at V and 2 bases at J, with 3 bases between. The CDR3 loop reads CSARGPYEQYF. Written as DNA, the CDR3 is TGCAGTGCTAGAGGACCCTACGAGCAGTACTTC.

The chain is built from TRBV3-1 and TRBJ2-3, with 7 bases aligning to TRBD2. After removal of 4 bases from V and 13 bases from J, the junction contained 11 bases not matched to a gene. Germline CDR1 LGHDT, CDR2 YNNKEL (reference sequence). CDR3 length: 13 amino acids. This CDR3 reads CASSRRDYRAKYF. In nucleotides, the CDR3 is TGTGCCAGCAGCCGCCGGGACTACCGAGCTAAGTATTTT.